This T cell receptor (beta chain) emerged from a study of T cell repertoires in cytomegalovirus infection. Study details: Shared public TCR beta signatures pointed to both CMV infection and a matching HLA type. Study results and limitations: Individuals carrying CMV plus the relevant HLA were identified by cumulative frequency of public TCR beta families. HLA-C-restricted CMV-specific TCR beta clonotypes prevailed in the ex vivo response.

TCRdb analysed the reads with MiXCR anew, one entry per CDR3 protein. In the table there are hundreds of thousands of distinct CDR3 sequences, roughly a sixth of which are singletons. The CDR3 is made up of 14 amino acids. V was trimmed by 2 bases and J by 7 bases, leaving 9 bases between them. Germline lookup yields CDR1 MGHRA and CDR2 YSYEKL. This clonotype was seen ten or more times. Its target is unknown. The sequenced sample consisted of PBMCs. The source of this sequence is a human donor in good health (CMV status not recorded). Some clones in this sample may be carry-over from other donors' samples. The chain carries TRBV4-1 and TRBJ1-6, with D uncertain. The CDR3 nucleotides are TGCGCCAGCAGCCAACCAGACGGGAATTCACCCCTCCACTTT. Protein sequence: CASSQPDGNSPLHF.